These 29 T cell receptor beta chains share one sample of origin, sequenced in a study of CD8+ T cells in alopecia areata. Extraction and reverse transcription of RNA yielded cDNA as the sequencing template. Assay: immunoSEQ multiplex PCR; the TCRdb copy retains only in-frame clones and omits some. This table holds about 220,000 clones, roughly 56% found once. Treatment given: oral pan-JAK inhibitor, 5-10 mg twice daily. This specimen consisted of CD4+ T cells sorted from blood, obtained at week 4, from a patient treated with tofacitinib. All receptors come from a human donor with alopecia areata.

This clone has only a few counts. CDR3 amino acids: CSVQLGVGDSPLHF. CDR3 nucleotides: TGCAGCGTCCAGCTTGGGGTTGGGGATTCACCCCTCCACTTT. V gene TRBV29-1 combines with J gene TRBJ1-6; the D is unclear. CDR1 and CDR2 (germline): SQVTM, ANQGSEA. The germline V and J ends were trimmed by 6 bases and 8 bases, with 17 bases remaining between them. The CDR3 extends over 14 amino acids.

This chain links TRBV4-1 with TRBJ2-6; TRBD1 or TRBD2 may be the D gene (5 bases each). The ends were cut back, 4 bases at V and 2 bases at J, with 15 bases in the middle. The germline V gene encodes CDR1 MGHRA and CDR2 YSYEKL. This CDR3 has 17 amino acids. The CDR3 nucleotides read TGCGCCAGCAGCCGAGAGGGGAGACTTACTGGGGCCAACGTCCTGACTTTC. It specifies CASSREGRLTGANVLTF.

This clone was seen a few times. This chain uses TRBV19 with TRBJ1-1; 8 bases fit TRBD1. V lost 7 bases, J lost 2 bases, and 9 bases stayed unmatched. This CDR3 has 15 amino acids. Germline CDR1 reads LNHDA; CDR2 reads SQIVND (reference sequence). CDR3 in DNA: TGTGCCAGTACCCCCAAGGGACAGGTAAACACTGAAGCTTTCTTT. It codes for CASTPKGQVNTEAFF.

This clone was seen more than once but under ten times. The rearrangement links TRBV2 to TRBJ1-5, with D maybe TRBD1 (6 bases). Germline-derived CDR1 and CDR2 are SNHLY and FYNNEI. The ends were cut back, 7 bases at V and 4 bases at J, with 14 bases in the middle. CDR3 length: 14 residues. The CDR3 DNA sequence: TGTGCCAGCACTGGACAGTGGGGAAATCAGCCCCAGCATTTT. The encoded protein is CASTGQWGNQPQHF.

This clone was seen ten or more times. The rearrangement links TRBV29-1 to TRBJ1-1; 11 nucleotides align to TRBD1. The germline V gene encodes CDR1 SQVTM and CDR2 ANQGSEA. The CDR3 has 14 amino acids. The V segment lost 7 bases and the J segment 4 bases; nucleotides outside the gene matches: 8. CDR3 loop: CSAQGGTGGTEAFF. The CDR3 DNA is TGCAGCGCCCAGGGGGGGACAGGGGGCACTGAAGCTTTCTTT.

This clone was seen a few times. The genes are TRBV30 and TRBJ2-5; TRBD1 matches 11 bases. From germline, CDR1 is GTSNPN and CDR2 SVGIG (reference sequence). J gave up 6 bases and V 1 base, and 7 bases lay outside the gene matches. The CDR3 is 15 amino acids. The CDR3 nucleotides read TGTGCCTGGAGTGGACGGACAGGGGGCCGGCAGACCCAGTACTTC. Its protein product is CAWSGRTGGRQTQYF.

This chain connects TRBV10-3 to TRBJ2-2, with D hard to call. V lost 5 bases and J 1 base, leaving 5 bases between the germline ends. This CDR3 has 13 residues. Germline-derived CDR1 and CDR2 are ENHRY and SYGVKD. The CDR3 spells CAISPLNTGELFF. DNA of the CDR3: TGTGCCATCAGTCCATTGAACACCGGGGAGCTGTTTTTT.

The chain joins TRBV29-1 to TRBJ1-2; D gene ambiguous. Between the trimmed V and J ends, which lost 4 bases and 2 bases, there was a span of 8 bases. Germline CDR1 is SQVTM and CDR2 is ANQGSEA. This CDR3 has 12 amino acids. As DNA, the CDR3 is TGCAGCGTTGGGGGAAAGAACTATGGCTACACCTTC. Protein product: CSVGGKNYGYTF.

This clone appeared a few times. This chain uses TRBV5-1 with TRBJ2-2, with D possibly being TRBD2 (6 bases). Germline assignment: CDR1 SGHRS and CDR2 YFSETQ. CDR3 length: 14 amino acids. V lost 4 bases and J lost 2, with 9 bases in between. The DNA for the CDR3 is TGCGCCAGCAGCCCGGGGACTAACACCGGGGAGCTGTTTTTT. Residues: CASSPGTNTGELFF.

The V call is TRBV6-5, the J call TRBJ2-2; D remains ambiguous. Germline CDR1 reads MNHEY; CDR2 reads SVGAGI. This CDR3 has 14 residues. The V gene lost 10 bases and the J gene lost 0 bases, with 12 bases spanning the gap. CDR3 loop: CAIKPSSNTGELFF. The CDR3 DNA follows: TGTGCCATCAAACCAAGCTCGAACACCGGGGAGCTGTTTTTT.

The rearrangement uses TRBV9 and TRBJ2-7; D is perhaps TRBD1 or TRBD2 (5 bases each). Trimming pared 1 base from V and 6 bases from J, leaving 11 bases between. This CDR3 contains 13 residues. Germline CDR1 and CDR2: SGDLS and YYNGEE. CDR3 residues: CASSVRAGTEQYF. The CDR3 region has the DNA TGTGCCAGCAGCGTAAGAGCAGGGACCGAGCAGTACTTC.

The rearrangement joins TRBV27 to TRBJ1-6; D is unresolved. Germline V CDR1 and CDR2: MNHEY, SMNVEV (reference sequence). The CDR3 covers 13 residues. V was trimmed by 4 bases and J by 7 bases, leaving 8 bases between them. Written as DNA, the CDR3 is TGTGCCAGCAGTTCCCTTCGCAATTCACCCCTCCACTTT. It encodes CASSSLRNSPLHF.

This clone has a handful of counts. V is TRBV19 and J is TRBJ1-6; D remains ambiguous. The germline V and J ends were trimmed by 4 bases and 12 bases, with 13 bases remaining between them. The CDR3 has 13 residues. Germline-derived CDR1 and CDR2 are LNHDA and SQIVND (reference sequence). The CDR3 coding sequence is TGTGCCAGTAGTAAGCCTCAGGTTCAACCCCTCCACTTT. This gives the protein CASSKPQVQPLHF.

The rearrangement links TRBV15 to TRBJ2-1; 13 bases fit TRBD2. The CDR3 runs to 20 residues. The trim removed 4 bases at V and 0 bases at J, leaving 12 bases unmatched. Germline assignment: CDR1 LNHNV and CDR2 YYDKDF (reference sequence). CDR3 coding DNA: TGTGCCACCAGCATATCAAAGGGACTAGCGGGAAAGTTCTCCTACAATGAGCAGTTCTTC. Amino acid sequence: CATSISKGLAGKFSYNEQFF.

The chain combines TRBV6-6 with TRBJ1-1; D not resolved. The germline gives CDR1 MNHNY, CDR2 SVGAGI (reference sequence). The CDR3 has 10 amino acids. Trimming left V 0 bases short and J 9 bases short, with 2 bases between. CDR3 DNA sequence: TGTGCCAGCAGTTACTCGAAAGCTTTCTTT. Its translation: CASSYSKAFF.

CDR3 residues: CASSQVEQALNEKLFF. The DNA for the CDR3 is TGCGCCAGCAGCCAAGTCGAACAGGCGCTTAATGAAAAACTGTTTTTT. The chain couples TRBV4-1 to TRBJ1-4, with D tentatively TRBD1 (5 bases). V shed 1 base and J shed 4 bases, with 13 bases lying between them. Germline CDR1 MGHRA, CDR2 YSYEKL. The CDR3 sequence is 16 residues long.

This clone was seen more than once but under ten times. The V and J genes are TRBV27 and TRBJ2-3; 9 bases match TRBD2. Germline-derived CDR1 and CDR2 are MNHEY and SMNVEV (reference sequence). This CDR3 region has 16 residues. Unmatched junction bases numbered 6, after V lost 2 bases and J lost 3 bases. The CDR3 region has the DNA TGTGCCAGCAGTTTAAACAGCGGGGGGAGGACAGATACGCAGTATTTT. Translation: CASSLNSGGRTDTQYF.

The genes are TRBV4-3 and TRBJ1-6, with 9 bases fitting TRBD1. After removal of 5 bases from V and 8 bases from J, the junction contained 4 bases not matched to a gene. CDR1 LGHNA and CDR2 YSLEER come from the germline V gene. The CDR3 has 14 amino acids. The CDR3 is CASSEGQGYSPLHF. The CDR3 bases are TGCGCCAGCAGCGAAGGACAGGGGTATTCACCCCTCCACTTT.

CDR3 sequence: CASSLTVLNTEAFF. CDR3 DNA sequence: TGTGCCAGCAGCTTGACAGTTCTGAACACTGAAGCTTTCTTT. The V and J genes are TRBV7-2 and TRBJ1-1; tentatively, D is TRBD1 (5 bases). The CDR3 consists of 14 residues. Trimming removed 3 bases at V and 0 bases at J, with 8 bases between. Germline CDR1 is SGHTA and CDR2 is FQGNSA.

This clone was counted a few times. In DNA form, the CDR3 reads TGTGCCAGCAGCCCCGGGGGACCCGAACACACCGGGGAGCTGTTTTTT. It codes for CASSPGGPEHTGELFF. This chain connects TRBV4-2 to TRBJ2-2; weak D call: TRBD2 (6 bases). Germline CDR1 reads LGHNA; CDR2 reads YNFKEQ. The CDR3 loop spans 16 amino acids. Trimming cost V 4 bases and J 3 bases, with 15 bases left between them.

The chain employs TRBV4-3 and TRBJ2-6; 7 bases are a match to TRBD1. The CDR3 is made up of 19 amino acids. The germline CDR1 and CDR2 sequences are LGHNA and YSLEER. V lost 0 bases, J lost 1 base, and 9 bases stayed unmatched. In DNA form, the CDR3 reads TGCGCCAGCAGCCAAGATATGCCAGGGGGTTGGTCTGGGGCCAACGTCCTGACTTTC. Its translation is CASSQDMPGGWSGANVLTF.

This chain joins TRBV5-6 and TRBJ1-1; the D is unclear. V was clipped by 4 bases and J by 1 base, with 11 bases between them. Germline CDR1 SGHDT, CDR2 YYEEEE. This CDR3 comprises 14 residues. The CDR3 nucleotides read TGTGCCAGCAGCCTCTCGACGGCGAACACTGAAGCTTTCTTT. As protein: CASSLSTANTEAFF.

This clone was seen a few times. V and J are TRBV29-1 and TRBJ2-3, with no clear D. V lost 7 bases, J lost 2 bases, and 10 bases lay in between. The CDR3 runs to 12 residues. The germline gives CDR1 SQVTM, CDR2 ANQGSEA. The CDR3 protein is CSAGRSTDTQYF. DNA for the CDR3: TGCAGCGCAGGACGGTCCACAGATACGCAGTATTTT.

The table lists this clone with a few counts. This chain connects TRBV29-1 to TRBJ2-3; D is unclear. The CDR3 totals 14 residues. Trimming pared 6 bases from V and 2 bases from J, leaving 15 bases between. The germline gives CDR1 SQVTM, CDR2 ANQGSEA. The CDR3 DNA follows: TGCAGCGTACGGAAAACCCAACACACAGATACGCAGTATTTT. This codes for CSVRKTQHTDTQYF.

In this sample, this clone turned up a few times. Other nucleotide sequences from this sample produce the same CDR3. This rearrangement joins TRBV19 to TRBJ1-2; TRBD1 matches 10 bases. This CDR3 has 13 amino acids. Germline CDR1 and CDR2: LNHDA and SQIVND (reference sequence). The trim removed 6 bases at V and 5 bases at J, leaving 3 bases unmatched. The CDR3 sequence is CASSGTGAYGYTF. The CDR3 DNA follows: TGTGCCAGTAGCGGGACAGGGGCATATGGCTACACCTTC.

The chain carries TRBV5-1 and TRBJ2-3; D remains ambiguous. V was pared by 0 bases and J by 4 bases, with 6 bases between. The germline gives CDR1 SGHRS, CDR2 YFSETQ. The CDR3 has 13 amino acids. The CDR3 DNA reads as TGCGCCAGCAGCTTGGGTGAGGCAGATACGCAGTATTTT. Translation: CASSLGEADTQYF. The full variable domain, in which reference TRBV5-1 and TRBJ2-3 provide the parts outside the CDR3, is KAGVTQTPRYLIKTRGQQVTLSCSPISGHRSVSWYQQTPGQGLQFLFEYFSETQRNKGNFPGRFSGRQFSNSRSEMNVSTLELGDSALYLCASSLGEADTQYFGPGTRLTVL.

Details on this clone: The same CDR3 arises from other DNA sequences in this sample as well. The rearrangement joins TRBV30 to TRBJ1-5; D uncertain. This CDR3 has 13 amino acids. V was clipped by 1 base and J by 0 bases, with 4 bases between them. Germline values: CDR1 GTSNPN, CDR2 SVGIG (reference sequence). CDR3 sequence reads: CAWSAGSNQPQHF. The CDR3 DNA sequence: TGTGCCTGGAGTGCTGGTAGCAATCAGCCCCAGCATTTT.

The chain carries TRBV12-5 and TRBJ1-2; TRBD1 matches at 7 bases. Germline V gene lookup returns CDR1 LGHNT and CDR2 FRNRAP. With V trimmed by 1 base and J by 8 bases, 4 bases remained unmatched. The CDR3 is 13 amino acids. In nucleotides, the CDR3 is TGTGCTAGTGGTTTGGGACAGGGCTTCGGCTACACCTTC. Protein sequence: CASGLGQGFGYTF.

CDR3 nucleotides: TGCAGCGTTGAAAGGAGGGACAGTTCTGGTGGCTACACCTTC. Translating gives CSVERRDSSGGYTF. This sequence joins TRBV29-1 and TRBJ1-2; TRBD1 matches 7 bases. The CDR3 length is 14 residues. The V gene's germline CDR1 is SQVTM and CDR2 ANQGSEA. The trim removed 2 bases at V and 7 bases at J, leaving 10 bases unmatched. The full variable domain, completed using reference TRBV29-1 and TRBJ1-2, is SAVISQKPSRDICQRGTSLTIQCQVDSQVTMMFWYRQQPGQSLTLIATANQGSEATYESGFVIDKFPISRPNLTFSTLTVSNMSPEDSSIYLCSVERRDSSGGYTFGSGTRLTVV.